This passage covers 29 T cell receptor beta chains from one sample sequenced in a study of shared clonotypes between healthy human individuals (dated by TCRdb to about 2020). Receptors were amplified or captured by the immunoSEQ multiplex PCR assay. The clones in this table, taken by TCRdb from immuneACCESS, are in-frame only. Not every clone is retained; where verified, under half of the shortfall comes from an unresolved V gene, and the cause of the rest is unknown. This sample comprises roughly 2,000,000 clones, about 95% of them detected only once. 1% to 1.5% of the sample is taken by the ten largest. CD8 naive samples were CD45RO-negative cells positively selected for CCR7, giving a CD45RA+CCR7+ population that excluded TemRA cells. Sequencing was performed on naive CD8+ T cells sorted from blood. Per the publication, the cell subset or site label means: CD45RA+CCR7+. The receptors here all came from a man between 18 and 35 years old in good health.

The chain links TRBV7-9 to TRBJ2-1; D is perhaps TRBD1 or TRBD2 (6 bases each). The CDR3 sequence is 15 residues long. Germline assignment: CDR1 SEHNR and CDR2 FQNEAQ (reference sequence). The V gene lost 1 base and the J gene lost 7 bases, with 14 bases spanning the gap. The CDR3 loop is CASSLGGASSNEQFF. In DNA form, the CDR3 reads TGTGCCAGCAGCTTAGGGGGGGCCTCTAGTAATGAGCAGTTCTTC.

V and J are TRBV27 and TRBJ2-3; a possible D gene is TRBD1 (6 bases). CDR3 length: 15 residues. Germline V gives CDR1 MNHEY, CDR2 SMNVEV (reference sequence). V was clipped by 4 bases and J by 0 bases, with 11 bases between them. The CDR3 loop is CASSWTVSSTDTQYF. The CDR3, as DNA: TGTGCCAGCAGTTGGACAGTGTCCAGCACAGATACGCAGTATTTT.

This rearrangement joins TRBV7-9 to TRBJ2-2, with D possibly being TRBD1 (7 bases). The V gene's germline CDR1 is SEHNR and CDR2 FQNEAQ (reference sequence). The CDR3 runs 14 residues. The ends were cut back, 5 bases at V and 6 bases at J, with 13 bases in the middle. CDR3 coding DNA: TGTGCCAGCAGCCCCACAGGGGAGGCCGGGGAGCTGTTTTTT. Translated, it gives CASSPTGEAGELFF.

As regards this clone: The sample contains more than one DNA sequence encoding this CDR3. This sequence joins TRBV7-9 and TRBJ1-1, with D maybe TRBD1 (5 bases). Per the germline V gene, CDR1 is SEHNR and CDR2 is FQNEAQ (reference sequence). The CDR3 covers 14 residues. Trimming stripped 1 base from V and 1 base from J, with 7 bases between. The CDR3 DNA reads TGTGCCAGCAGCTTAGGCCAGGGGAACACTGAAGCTTTCTTT. Its protein product is CASSLGQGNTEAFF.

This clone was found once. The gene calls are TRBV6-5 and TRBJ2-7, with D possibly TRBD2 on 6 matching bases. Germline V gives CDR1 MNHEY, CDR2 SVGAGI. The CDR3 length is 14 residues. With 4 bases removed from V and 2 bases from J, the gap between germline ends came to 12 bases. The CDR3 here is CASSWGERTYEQYF. The DNA of the CDR3 is TGTGCCAGCAGTTGGGGGGAACGGACCTACGAGCAGTACTTC.

The rearrangement uses TRBV19 and TRBJ1-6; 7 nucleotides agree with TRBD1. CDR1 is LNHDA and CDR2 is SQIVND in the germline V gene (reference sequence). CDR3 length: 14 residues. V was clipped by 0 bases and J by 13 bases; unmatched bases: 6. The CDR3 coding sequence is TGTGCCAGTAGTATAGAGCCCGGGACAGCTCCCCTCCACTTT. As protein: CASSIEPGTAPLHF. Full variable domain (rest looked up from reference TRBV19 and TRBJ1-6): DGGITQSPKYLFRKEGQNVTLSCEQNLNHDAMYWYRQDPGQGLRLIYYSQIVNDFQKGDIAEGYSVSREKKESFPLTVTSAQKNPTAFYLCASSIEPGTAPLHFGNGTRLTVT.

This chain connects TRBV2 to TRBJ2-1; 8 positions agree with TRBD2. With 6 bases clipped from V and 7 bases from J, the junction kept 11 bases outside the gene matches. The CDR3 length is 15 residues. CDR1 is SNHLY, CDR2 FYNNEI, per germline. The CDR3 sequence: CASSPPAGARNEQFF. The CDR3 bases are TGTGCCAGCAGCCCCCCAGCGGGAGCTAGGAATGAGCAGTTCTTC.

This clone was observed at least ten times. The chain links TRBV6-5 to TRBJ1-2, with D perhaps TRBD1 (5 bases). The CDR3 loop spans 15 amino acids. CDR1 is MNHEY, CDR2 SVGAGI, per germline. Trimming took 2 bases from V and 0 from J, leaving 10 bases between them. Here the CDR3 reads CASSYDAGTNYGYTF. As DNA, the CDR3 is TGTGCCAGCAGTTACGATGCAGGGACTAACTATGGCTACACCTTC.

The chain combines TRBV29-1 with TRBJ2-7; TRBD1 agrees at 7 bases. This CDR3 region has 13 residues. V trimming: 6 bases; J trimming: 2 bases; junction bases outside the gene matches: 7. Germline assignment: CDR1 SQVTM and CDR2 ANQGSEA. The chain's CDR3 is CSVLTGRAYEQYF. CDR3 nucleotides: TGCAGCGTCCTGACAGGGAGAGCCTACGAGCAGTACTTC.

The chain combines TRBV4-3 with TRBJ2-7, with D uncertain. V was cut by 0 bases and J by 6 bases, with 15 bases left in between. The V gene's germline CDR1 is LGHNA and CDR2 YSLEER. The CDR3 is made up of 15 amino acids. Here the CDR3 reads CASSQDREAPREQYF. The CDR3 coding sequence is TGCGCCAGCAGCCAAGATAGAGAAGCCCCCCGCGAGCAGTACTTC.

The genes are TRBV7-9 and TRBJ2-7; the D is unclear. This CDR3 has 14 amino acids. Germline loops: CDR1 SEHNR, CDR2 FQNEAQ (reference sequence). V lost 1 base and J lost 6, with 13 bases in between. DNA for the CDR3: TGTGCCAGCAGCTTAGACCGAGAGCCCAGCGAGCAGTACTTC. Translating it yields CASSLDREPSEQYF. The whole variable domain, filled in from reference TRBV7-9 and TRBJ2-7, reads DTGVSQNPRHKITKRGQNVTFRCDPISEHNRLYWYRQTLGQGPEFLTYFQNEAQLEKSRLLSDRFSAERPKGSFSTLEIQRTEQGDSAMYLCASSLDREPSEQYFGPGTRLTVT.

V gene TRBV7-9 combines with J gene TRBJ2-2; no clear D gene. This CDR3 region has 13 residues. Germline-derived CDR1 and CDR2 are SEHNR and FQNEAQ (reference sequence). V was trimmed by 5 bases and J by 4 bases, leaving 8 bases between them. CDR3 amino acids: CASSPALTGELFF. The CDR3 DNA reads as TGTGCCAGCAGCCCCGCACTCACCGGGGAGCTGTTTTTT.

The V and J genes are TRBV5-1 and TRBJ1-5; 7 bases agree with TRBD1. CDR3 length: 15 amino acids. Germline trimming cut 1 base from V and 5 bases from J; bases unmatched to any gene: 6. Germline CDR1 is SGHRS and CDR2 is YFSETQ. The CDR3 region has the DNA TGCGCCAGCAGCTTGTCATCAGGGGGTGATCAGCCCCAGCATTTT. The encoded protein is CASSLSSGGDQPQHF.

The chain carries TRBV5-4 and TRBJ2-7; D is possibly TRBD2 (5 bases). From germline, CDR1 is SGHNT and CDR2 YYREEE (reference sequence). This CDR3 is 12 amino acids long. V was shortened by 6 bases and J by 5 bases, with 12 bases between the two germline ends. CDR3: CASTTGENEQYF. In nucleotides, the CDR3 is TGTGCCAGCACCACTGGGGAGAACGAGCAGTACTTC.

CDR3 coding DNA: TGTGCCAGCTCAGCCGAGCCGGCTGAGGAGACCCAGTACTTC. Amino acid sequence: CASSAEPAEETQYF. The chain is built from TRBV18 and TRBJ2-5; D is ambiguous. CDR1 is KGHSH and CDR2 is LQKENI in the germline V gene. The CDR3 consists of 14 residues. Trimming stripped 5 bases from V and 5 bases from J, with 15 bases between. The full variable domain, rest sourced from reference TRBV18 and TRBJ2-5, is NAGVMQNPRHLVRRRGQEARLRCSPMKGHSHVYWYRQLPEEGLKFMVYLQKENIIDESGMPKERFSAEFPKEGPSILRIQQVVRGDSAAYFCASSAEPAEETQYFGPGTRLLVL.

The rearrangement joins TRBV9 to TRBJ1-2; D not resolved. The CDR3 sequence is 16 residues long. The germline V gene encodes CDR1 SGDLS and CDR2 YYNGEE. V was pared by 3 bases and J by 1 base, with 16 bases between. The CDR3 sequence is CASSALRTPLNYGYTF. In DNA, the CDR3 is TGTGCCAGCAGCGCCCTAAGAACACCTCTTAACTATGGCTACACCTTC. Full variable domain (remainder filled in from reference TRBV9 and TRBJ1-2): DSGVTQTPKHLITATGQRVTLRCSPRSGDLSVYWYQQSLDQGLQFLIQYYNGEERAKGNILERFSAQQFPDLHSELNLSSLELGDSALYFCASSALRTPLNYGYTFGSGTRLTVV.

The genes are TRBV19 and TRBJ2-1; 7 bases agree with TRBD2. The junction had 7 bases not matched to a gene; V was cut back by 8 bases and J by 6 bases. Per the germline V gene, CDR1 is LNHDA and CDR2 is SQIVND (reference sequence). This CDR3 has 13 residues. As DNA, the CDR3 is TGTGCCAGTGCAAGGGACTACACCAATGAGCAGTTCTTC. This sequence encodes CASARDYTNEQFF. Combining the CDR3 with reference TRBV19 and TRBJ2-1 gives the whole variable domain DGGITQSPKYLFRKEGQNVTLSCEQNLNHDAMYWYRQDPGQGLRLIYYSQIVNDFQKGDIAEGYSVSREKKESFPLTVTSAQKNPTAFYLCASARDYTNEQFFGPGTRLTVL.

The chain recombines TRBV27 with TRBJ1-2; 7 nucleotides line up with TRBD1. J was trimmed by 1 base and V by 5 bases; bases with no gene match: 4. The length of the CDR3 is 14 residues. Germline values: CDR1 MNHEY, CDR2 SMNVEV (reference sequence). This CDR3 reads CASSPTGINYGYTF. CDR3 in DNA: TGTGCCAGCAGTCCGACAGGGATTAACTATGGCTACACCTTC.

The chain joins TRBV13 to TRBJ1-2, with D maybe TRBD1 (6 bases). The CDR3 loop spans 12 amino acids. Germline V gives CDR1 PRHDT, CDR2 FYEKMQ (reference sequence). Trimming pared 1 base from V and 6 bases from J, leaving 6 bases between. CDR3 region: CASSLEGDGYTF. In nucleotides, the CDR3 is TGTGCCAGCAGCTTAGAGGGGGATGGCTACACCTTC.

This sequence joins TRBV6-5 and TRBJ1-5, with a weak D call TRBD1 (5 bases). The germline V gene has CDR1 MNHEY and CDR2 SVGAGI. The length of the CDR3 is 15 residues. The V end lost 5 bases, the J end lost 0 bases, and 11 bases lay between the germline ends. The CDR3 reads CASSTGTSSNQPQHF. CDR3 nucleotide sequence: TGTGCCAGCAGTACCGGGACGTCTAGCAATCAGCCCCAGCATTTT.

V and J are TRBV11-3 and TRBJ2-1, with D tentatively TRBD1 (5 bases). Germline-derived CDR1 and CDR2 are SGHNT and YENEEA. The CDR3 covers 13 residues. Trimming cost V 6 bases and J 5 bases, with 11 bases left between them. CDR3 amino acids: CASSSRDNNEQFF. The CDR3 DNA is TGTGCCAGCAGTTCCAGGGATAACAATGAGCAGTTCTTC.

The rearrangement links TRBV27 to TRBJ2-3; the match to TRBD1 covers 7 bases. J gave up 1 base and V 6 bases, and 4 bases lay outside the gene matches. This CDR3 comprises 14 residues. Germline V gene data show CDR1 as MNHEY and CDR2 as SMNVEV (reference sequence). The CDR3 here is CASSIDRGTDTQYF. The CDR3 region has the DNA TGTGCCAGCAGCATCGACAGGGGCACAGATACGCAGTATTTT.

V gene TRBV10-3 combines with J gene TRBJ2-1; D tentatively fits TRBD1 or TRBD2 (6 bases each). Germline lookup yields CDR1 ENHRY and CDR2 SYGVKD. The V and J ends lost 3 bases and 0 bases respectively, with 9 bases between them. The CDR3 runs to 15 residues. The CDR3 sequence: CAISEGGLSYNEQFF. The CDR3 DNA reads TGTGCCATCAGTGAAGGGGGGCTCTCCTACAATGAGCAGTTCTTC.

This clone was recorded once. The chain uses TRBV6-1 and TRBJ2-7; perhaps TRBD2 as D (6 bases). Germline V CDR1 and CDR2: MNHNS, SASEGT. The CDR3 runs 14 residues. Trimming stripped 6 bases from V and 0 bases from J, with 12 bases between. The CDR3 coding sequence is TGTGCCAGCAGGACGGAGGGGAGCTCCTACGAGCAGTACTTC. Encoded protein: CASRTEGSSYEQYF.

This rearrangement joins TRBV9 to TRBJ1-2; unclear D gene. Trimming shortened V by 3 bases and J by 3 bases, and 12 bases separated the two germline ends. Looked up from germline, CDR1 is SGDLS and CDR2 is YYNGEE. The CDR3 is 14 residues long. CDR3 nucleotides: TGTGCCAGCAGCGCCCCTTTAACCTACTATGGCTACACCTTC. This gives the protein CASSAPLTYYGYTF.

The table lists this clone with a count of one. The chain carries TRBV4-1 and TRBJ1-2; tentative D call: TRBD1 (6 bases). Germline CDR1 reads MGHRA; CDR2 reads YSYEKL. The CDR3 runs 15 residues. V lost 3 bases and J lost 4, with 15 bases in between. The DNA of the CDR3 is TGCGCCAGCAGCCACCCGCTAGGGGGGGGCTATGGCTACACCTTC. Amino acids: CASSHPLGGGYGYTF.

This rearrangement joins TRBV4-1 to TRBJ2-3; D unclear. CDR1 and CDR2 from the germline V gene are MGHRA and YSYEKL. CDR3 length: 15 residues. V shed 0 bases and J shed 0 bases, with 7 bases lying between them. CDR3 nucleotide sequence: TGCGCCAGCAGCCAAGATTACCCTAGCACAGATACGCAGTATTTT. Amino acid sequence: CASSQDYPSTDTQYF.

V and J are TRBV28 and TRBJ1-5; 7 bases line up with TRBD1. Trimming at V came to 6 bases and at J to 0 bases, leaving 8 bases not matched to a gene. Germline assignment: CDR1 MDHEN and CDR2 SYDVKM. There are 16 residues in the CDR3. The chain's CDR3 is CASSPRDSYSNQPQHF. As DNA, the CDR3 is TGTGCCAGCAGCCCTCGGGACAGCTATAGCAATCAGCCCCAGCATTTT.

The chain links TRBV5-6 to TRBJ1-2; D possibly corresponds to TRBD1 (5 bases). The germline gives CDR1 SGHDT, CDR2 YYEEEE. This CDR3 spans 14 amino acids. Trimming stripped 2 bases from V and 5 bases from J, with 13 bases between. The CDR3 here is CASSFGGVGYGYTF. As DNA, the CDR3 is TGTGCCAGCAGCTTCGGAGGGGTAGGGTATGGCTACACCTTC.